This entry describes one TCR beta chain. Its target is unknown. 60 Vbeta and 13 Jbeta primers were used in PCR. Using immunoSEQ multiplex PCR, the repertoire was profiled, and TCRdb retains in-frame clones only, with some absent. The table shows under 200,000 clones, with just under 80% occurring only once. The data derive from a study of cytomegalovirus exposure and HLA in healthy donors. About the research overall: Earlier work reported about 110 million unique TCR beta sequences from about 179 million T cells. Study conclusions and caveats: A few chains linked to CMV were shown in vitro to be specific for CMV antigens. On later analysis, the bulk of CMV-associated TCR beta chains appeared to be HLA-restricted.

The CDR3 is 13 amino acids. Germline V gene lookup returns CDR1 SGHRS and CDR2 YFSETQ. Deletions cut 0 bases from V and 8 bases from J, with 11 bases between. The receptor's source is a woman in her forties or fifties in good health and CMV-seropositive. The chain carries TRBV5-1 and TRBJ1-2; tentatively, D is TRBD1 (5 bases). What was sequenced was PBMCs. As DNA, the CDR3 is TGCGCCAGCAGCTTGGAACAGGTGGGAGGCTACACCTTC. It encodes CASSLEQVGGYTF.